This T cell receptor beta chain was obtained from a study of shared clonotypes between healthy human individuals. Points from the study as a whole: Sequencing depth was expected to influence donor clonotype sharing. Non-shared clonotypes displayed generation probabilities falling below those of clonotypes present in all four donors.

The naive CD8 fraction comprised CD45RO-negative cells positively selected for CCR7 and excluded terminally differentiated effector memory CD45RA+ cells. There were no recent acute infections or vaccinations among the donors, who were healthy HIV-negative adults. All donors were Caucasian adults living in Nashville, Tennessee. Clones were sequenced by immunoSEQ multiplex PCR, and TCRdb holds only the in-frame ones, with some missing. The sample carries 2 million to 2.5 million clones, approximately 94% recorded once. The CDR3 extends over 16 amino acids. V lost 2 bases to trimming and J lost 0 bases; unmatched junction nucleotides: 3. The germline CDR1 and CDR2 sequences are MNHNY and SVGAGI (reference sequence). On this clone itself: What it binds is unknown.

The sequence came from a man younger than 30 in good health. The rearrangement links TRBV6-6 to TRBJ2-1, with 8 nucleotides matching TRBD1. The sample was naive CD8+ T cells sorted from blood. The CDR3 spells CASSYLTGGSYNEQFF. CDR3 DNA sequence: TGTGCCAGCAGTTACCTCACAGGGGGCTCCTACAATGAGCAGTTCTTC.